This T cell receptor beta chain was observed in a study of cytomegalovirus exposure and HLA in healthy donors. Points on this clone: Its specificity is unknown.

The germline CDR1 and CDR2 sequences are SGHDT and YYEEEE. The CDR3 loop spans 15 amino acids. With 2 bases removed from V and 0 bases from J, the gap between germline ends came to 9 bases. 13 Jbeta primers and 60 Vbeta primers were used for the PCR. Measured with immunoSEQ multiplex PCR; TCRdb has only the in-frame clones, and not every one. The data show over 85,000 clones, roughly 86% seen once. Study-wide results and caveats: Analysis performed later showed TCR beta chains linked to HLA being more clonally expanded than equally common others. There were several of the most significant clusters that appeared linked to common viral pathogens in a later analysis.

The sequence was collected from a man aged 40-49 years in good health and CMV-seronegative. The chain recombines TRBV5-6 with TRBJ1-3; D gene ambiguous. Input material: PBMCs. The DNA of the CDR3 is TGTGCCAGCAGCTTCCGACTGAGCTCTGGAAACACCATATATTTT. Translation gives CASSFRLSSGNTIYF.